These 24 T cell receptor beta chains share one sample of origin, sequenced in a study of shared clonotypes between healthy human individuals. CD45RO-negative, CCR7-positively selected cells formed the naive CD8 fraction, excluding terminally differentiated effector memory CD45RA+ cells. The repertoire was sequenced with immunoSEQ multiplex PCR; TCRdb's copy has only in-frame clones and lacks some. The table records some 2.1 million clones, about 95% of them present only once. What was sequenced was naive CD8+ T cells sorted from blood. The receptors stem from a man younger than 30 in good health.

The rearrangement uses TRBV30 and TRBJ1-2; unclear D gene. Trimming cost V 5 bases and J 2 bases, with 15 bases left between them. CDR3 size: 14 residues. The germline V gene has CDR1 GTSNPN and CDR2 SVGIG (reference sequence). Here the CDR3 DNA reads TGTGCCTGGGAGACGGTAACGTCGAACTATGGCTACACCTTC. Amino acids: CAWETVTSNYGYTF.

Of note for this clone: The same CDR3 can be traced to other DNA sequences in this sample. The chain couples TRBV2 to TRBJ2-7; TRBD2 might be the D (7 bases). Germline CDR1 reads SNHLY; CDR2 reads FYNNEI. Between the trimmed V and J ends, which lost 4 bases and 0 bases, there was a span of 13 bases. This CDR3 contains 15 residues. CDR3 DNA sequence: TGTGCCAGCAGTGTTGGGAGGGGGAGCTCCTACGAGCAGTACTTC. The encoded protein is CASSVGRGSSYEQYF.

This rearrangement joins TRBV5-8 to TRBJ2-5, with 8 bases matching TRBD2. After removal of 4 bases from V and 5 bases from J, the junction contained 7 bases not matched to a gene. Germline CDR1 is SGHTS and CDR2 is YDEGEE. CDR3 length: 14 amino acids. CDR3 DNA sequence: TGTGCCAGCAGCCCCGGGACTAGTGGCGAGACCCAGTACTTC. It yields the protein CASSPGTSGETQYF.

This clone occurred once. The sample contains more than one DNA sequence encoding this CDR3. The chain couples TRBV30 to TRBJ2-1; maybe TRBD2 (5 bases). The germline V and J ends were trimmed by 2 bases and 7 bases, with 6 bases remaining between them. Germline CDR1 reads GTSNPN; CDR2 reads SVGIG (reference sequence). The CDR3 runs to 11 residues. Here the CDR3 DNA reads TGTGCCTGGAGTCCGGGAAATGAGCAGTTCTTC. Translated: CAWSPGNEQFF.

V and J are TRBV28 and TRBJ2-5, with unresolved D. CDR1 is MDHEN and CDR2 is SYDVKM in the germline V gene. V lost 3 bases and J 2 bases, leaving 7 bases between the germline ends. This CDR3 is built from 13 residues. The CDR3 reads CASSLVQQETQYF. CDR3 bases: TGTGCCAGCAGTTTGGTCCAGCAAGAGACCCAGTACTTC. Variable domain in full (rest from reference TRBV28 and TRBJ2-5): DVKVTQSSRYLVKRTGEKVFLECVQDMDHENMFWYRQDPGLGLRLIYFSYDVKMKEKGDIPEGYSVSREKKERFSLILESASTNQTSMYLCASSLVQQETQYFGPGTRLLVL.

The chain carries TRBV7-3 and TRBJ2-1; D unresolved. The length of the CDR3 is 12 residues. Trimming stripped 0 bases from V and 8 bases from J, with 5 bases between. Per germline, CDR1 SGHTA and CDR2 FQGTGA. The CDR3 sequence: CASSLTGHEQFF. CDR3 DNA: TGTGCCAGCAGCTTAACGGGTCATGAGCAGTTCTTC.

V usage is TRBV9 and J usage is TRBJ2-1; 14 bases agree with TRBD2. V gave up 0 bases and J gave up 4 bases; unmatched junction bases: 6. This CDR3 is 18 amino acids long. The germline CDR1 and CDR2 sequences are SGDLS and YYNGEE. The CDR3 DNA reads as TGTGCCAGCAGCGTAGCTGGGACTAGCGGGGGACCTTACAATGAGCAGTTCTTC. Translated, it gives CASSVAGTSGGPYNEQFF. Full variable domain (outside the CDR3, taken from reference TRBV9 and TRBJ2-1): DSGVTQTPKHLITATGQRVTLRCSPRSGDLSVYWYQQSLDQGLQFLIQYYNGEERAKGNILERFSAQQFPDLHSELNLSSLELGDSALYFCASSVAGTSGGPYNEQFFGPGTRLTVL.

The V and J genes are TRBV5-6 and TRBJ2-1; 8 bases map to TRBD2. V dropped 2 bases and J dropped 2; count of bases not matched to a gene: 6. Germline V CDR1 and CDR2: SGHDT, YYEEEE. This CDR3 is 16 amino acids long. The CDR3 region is CASSFGGAGAYNEQFF. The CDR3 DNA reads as TGTGCCAGCAGCTTTGGGGGAGCGGGAGCCTACAATGAGCAGTTCTTC.

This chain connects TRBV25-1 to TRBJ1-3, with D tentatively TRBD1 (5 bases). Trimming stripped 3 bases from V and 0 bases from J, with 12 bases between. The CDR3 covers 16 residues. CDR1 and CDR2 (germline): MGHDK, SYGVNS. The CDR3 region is CASSEGGLSSGNTIYF. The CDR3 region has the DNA TGTGCCAGCAGTGAGGGGGGGTTGAGCTCTGGAAACACCATATATTTT. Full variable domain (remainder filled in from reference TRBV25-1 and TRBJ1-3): EADIYQTPRYLVIGTGKKITLECSQTMGHDKMYWYQQDPGMELHLIHYSYGVNSTEKGDLSSESTVSRIRTEHFPLTLESARPSHTSQYLCASSEGGLSSGNTIYFGEGSWLTVV.

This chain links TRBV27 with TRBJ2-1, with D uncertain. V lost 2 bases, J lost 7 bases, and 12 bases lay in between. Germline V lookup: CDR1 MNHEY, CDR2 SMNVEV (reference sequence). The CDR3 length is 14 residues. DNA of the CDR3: TGTGCCAGCAGTTTAGTGGCAGGCCTAAATGAGCAGTTCTTC. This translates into CASSLVAGLNEQFF.

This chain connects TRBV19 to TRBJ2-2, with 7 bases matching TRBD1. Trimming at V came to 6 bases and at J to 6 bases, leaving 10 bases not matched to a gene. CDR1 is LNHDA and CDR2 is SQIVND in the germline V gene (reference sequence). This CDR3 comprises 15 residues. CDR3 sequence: CASRPETGWPGELFF. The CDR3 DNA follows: TGTGCCAGTAGACCGGAGACAGGGTGGCCCGGGGAGCTGTTTTTT.

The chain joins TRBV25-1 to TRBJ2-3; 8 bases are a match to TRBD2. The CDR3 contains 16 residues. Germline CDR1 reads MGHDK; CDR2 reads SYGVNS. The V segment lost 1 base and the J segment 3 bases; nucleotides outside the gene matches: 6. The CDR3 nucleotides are TGTGCCAGCAGTGAATGGATTAGCGGGGTGACAGATACGCAGTATTTT. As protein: CASSEWISGVTDTQYF. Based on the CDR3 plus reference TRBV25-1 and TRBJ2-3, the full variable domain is EADIYQTPRYLVIGTGKKITLECSQTMGHDKMYWYQQDPGMELHLIHYSYGVNSTEKGDLSSESTVSRIRTEHFPLTLESARPSHTSQYLCASSEWISGVTDTQYFGPGTRLTVL.

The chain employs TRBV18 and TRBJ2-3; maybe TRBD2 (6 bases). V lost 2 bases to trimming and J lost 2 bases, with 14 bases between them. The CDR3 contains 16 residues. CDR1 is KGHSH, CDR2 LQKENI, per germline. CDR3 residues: CASSPTGLTYTDTQYF. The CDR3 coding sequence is TGTGCCAGCTCACCAACGGGACTTACCTACACAGATACGCAGTATTTT. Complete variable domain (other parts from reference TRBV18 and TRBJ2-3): NAGVMQNPRHLVRRRGQEARLRCSPMKGHSHVYWYRQLPEEGLKFMVYLQKENIIDESGMPKERFSAEFPKEGPSILRIQQVVRGDSAAYFCASSPTGLTYTDTQYFGPGTRLTVL.

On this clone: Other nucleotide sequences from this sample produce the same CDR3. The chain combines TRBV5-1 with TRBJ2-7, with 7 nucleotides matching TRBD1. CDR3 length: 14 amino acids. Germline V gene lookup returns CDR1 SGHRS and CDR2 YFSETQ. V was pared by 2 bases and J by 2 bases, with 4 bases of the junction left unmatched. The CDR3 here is CASSFRQGTYEQYF. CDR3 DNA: TGCGCCAGCAGCTTCCGACAGGGAACCTACGAGCAGTACTTC.

CDR3 protein: CASSFGDRAEKLFF. For the CDR3, the DNA is TGTGCCAGCAGCTTTGGGGACAGGGCCGAAAAACTGTTTTTT. The chain links TRBV13 to TRBJ1-4, with 9 bases identical to TRBD1. Germline V gene lookup returns CDR1 PRHDT and CDR2 FYEKMQ (reference sequence). J lost 8 bases, V lost 3 bases, and 4 bases had no gene match. CDR3 length: 14 amino acids.

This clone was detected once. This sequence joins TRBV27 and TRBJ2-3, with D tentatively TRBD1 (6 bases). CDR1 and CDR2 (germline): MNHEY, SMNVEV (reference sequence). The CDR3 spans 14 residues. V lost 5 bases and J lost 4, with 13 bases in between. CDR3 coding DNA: TGTGCCAGCAGTGCCCAACCAGGGGCAGATACGCAGTATTTT. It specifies CASSAQPGADTQYF.

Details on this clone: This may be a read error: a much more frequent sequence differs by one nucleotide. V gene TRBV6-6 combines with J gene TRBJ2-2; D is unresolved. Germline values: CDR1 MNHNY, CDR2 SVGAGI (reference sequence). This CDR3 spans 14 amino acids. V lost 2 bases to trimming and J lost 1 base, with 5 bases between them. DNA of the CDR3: TGTGCCAGCAGTTACGCGGAGAACACCGGGGAGCTGTTTTTT. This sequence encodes CASSYAENTGELFF.

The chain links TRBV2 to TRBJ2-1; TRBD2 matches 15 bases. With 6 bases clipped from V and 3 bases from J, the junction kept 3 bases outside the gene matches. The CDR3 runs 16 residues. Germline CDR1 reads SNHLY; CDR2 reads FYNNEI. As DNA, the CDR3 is TGTGCCAGCAGGGGACTAGCGGGAGGTCTCTACAATGAGCAGTTCTTC. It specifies CASRGLAGGLYNEQFF.

Written as DNA, the CDR3 is TGTGCCAGCAGCAGGGGACAGAGCTACGAGCAGTACTTC. Translation: CASSRGQSYEQYF. The chain is built from TRBV14 and TRBJ2-7; 7 bases are shared with TRBD1. Germline V lookup: CDR1 SGHDN, CDR2 FVKESK. The CDR3 has 13 amino acids. V lost 5 bases and J lost 3; bases outside the gene matches: 4.

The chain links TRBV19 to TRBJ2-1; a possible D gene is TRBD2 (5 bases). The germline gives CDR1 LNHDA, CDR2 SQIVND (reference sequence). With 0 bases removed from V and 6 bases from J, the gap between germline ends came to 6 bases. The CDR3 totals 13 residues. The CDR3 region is CASSIDGLNEQFF. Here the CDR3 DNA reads TGTGCCAGTAGTATAGATGGACTCAATGAGCAGTTCTTC.

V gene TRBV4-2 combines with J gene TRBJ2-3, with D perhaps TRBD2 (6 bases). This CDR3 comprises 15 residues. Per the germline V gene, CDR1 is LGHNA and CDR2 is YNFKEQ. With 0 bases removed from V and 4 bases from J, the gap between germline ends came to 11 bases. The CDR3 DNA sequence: TGTGCCAGCAGCCAAGAAACGGGGGAAGCAGATACGCAGTATTTT. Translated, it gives CASSQETGEADTQYF.

The CDR3 here is CASSTDSYSGNTIYF. CDR3 coding DNA: TGCGCCAGCAGCACCGACAGTTACTCTGGAAACACCATATATTTT. V and J are TRBV4-1 and TRBJ1-3, with TRBD1 as a possible D gene (5 bases). Trimming left V 5 bases short and J 0 bases short, with 11 bases between. CDR1 and CDR2 from the germline V gene are MGHRA and YSYEKL. The CDR3 is 15 residues long.

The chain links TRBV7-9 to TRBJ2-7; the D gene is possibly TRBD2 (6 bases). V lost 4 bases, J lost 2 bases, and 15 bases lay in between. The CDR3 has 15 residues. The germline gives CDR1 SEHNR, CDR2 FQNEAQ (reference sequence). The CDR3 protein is CASSSTAGTPYEQYF. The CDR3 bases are TGTGCCAGCAGCTCCACTGCCGGGACTCCCTACGAGCAGTACTTC.

CDR3 residues: CASSIAYGGGVMAYEQYF. The CDR3, as DNA: TGCGCCAGCAGCATCGCGTACGGGGGAGGGGTGATGGCCTACGAGCAGTACTTC. V and J are TRBV4-3 and TRBJ2-7; 7 bases are a match to TRBD2. The V gene end was trimmed by 5 bases and the J gene end by 2 bases; junction bases not matched to a gene: 18. The CDR3 contains 18 residues. CDR1 and CDR2 from the germline V gene are LGHNA and YSLEER.